The T cell receptor beta chain described here comes from a study of PD-1 blockade in classical Hodgkin lymphoma. This clone was recorded a few times. Its antigen remains unidentified. Patients all relapsed after autologous stem cell transplantation, and there was variation in brentuximab vedotin exposure. It was by magnetic negative selection that CD4+ T cells were purified from thawed PBMCs. This CDR3 contains 16 residues. The germline V gene has CDR1 LNHDA and CDR2 SQIVND (reference sequence). The germline V and J ends were trimmed by 6 bases and 5 bases, with 22 bases remaining between them. Clones were read by immunoSEQ multiplex PCR, and TCRdb kept only the in-frame ones, dropping some. The data contain approximately 25,000 clones, 84% of them seen just once; the ten biggest clones take up about 1.7%. Study-level points and caveats: TCR diversity at baseline was reported to be reduced in newly diagnosed patients relative to healthy donors. CD4+ TCR diversity climbed significantly by C4D1, unlike CD8+ TCR diversity. When nivolumab was started under 1 year after ASCT, patients were excluded. Patients who responded completely had about the same baseline diversity as newly diagnosed patients.

The sequences come from CD4+ T cells from blood, collected at baseline. This receptor was taken from a human donor with classical Hodgkin lymphoma. The chain employs TRBV19 and TRBJ1-2, with a tentative D call TRBD1 (5 bases). CDR3 nucleotide sequence: TGTGCCAGTAGGCCTATCACCGGGACCCACAAGTATGGCTACACCTTC. This sequence encodes CASRPITGTHKYGYTF.